The entry that follows covers one T cell receptor (beta chain) sequence. Seattle's enrolled individuals joined amid active infection and were then monitored longitudinally. The data derive from a study of blood T cell repertoires in COVID-19. Study-wide background: Material from acute and convalescent COVID-19 was sourced from the United States, Italy and Spain. The analysed material was cDNA or gDNA that came from T cells, B-cell-depleted T cells, or PBMCs.

Original analysis: Nucleated cell number was recorded as an estimate derived from reference gene primer amplification. Clones were sequenced by immunoSEQ multiplex PCR, and TCRdb holds only the in-frame ones, with some missing. V, J and clone size were drawn from that table, and D and trimming were deduced from the DNA. Of some 200,000 clones listed, roughly 92% were seen once; the top ten hold 0.6% to 0.8%. Germline CDR1 is MDHEN and CDR2 is SYDVKM. This CDR3 has 13 residues. The V gene end was trimmed by 10 bases and the J gene end by 6 bases; junction bases not matched to a gene: 4. V gene TRBV28 combines with J gene TRBJ2-1; 12 bases align to TRBD2. Sequenced material: peripheral blood. The sequence came from a man aged 25 to 40 with COVID-19, enrolled during active disease. The chain's CDR3 is CATSGGAFNEQFF. The CDR3 DNA follows: TGTGCCACTAGCGGGGGGGCGTTCAATGAGCAGTTCTTC. The full variable domain, its missing parts supplied by reference TRBV28 and TRBJ2-1, is DVKVTQSSRYLVKRTGEKVFLECVQDMDHENMFWYRQDPGLGLRLIYFSYDVKMKEKGDIPEGYSVSREKKERFSLILESASTNQTSMYLCATSGGAFNEQFFGPGTRLTVL.